This TCR beta chain was sequenced for a study of cytomegalovirus exposure and HLA in healthy donors. V trimming: 7 bases; J trimming: 5 bases; junction bases outside the gene matches: 4. CDR3 length: 13 amino acids. CDR1 is SGDLS and CDR2 is YYNGEE in the germline V gene. The PCR contained 60 Vbeta and 13 Jbeta primers. Clones were sequenced by immunoSEQ multiplex PCR, and TCRdb holds only the in-frame ones, with some missing. The sample contains about 200,000 clones, around 83% of which appear only once. The source material was PBMCs. The source is a woman between 35 and 50 years old in good health and CMV-seronegative. V usage is TRBV9 and J usage is TRBJ1-5; 9 bases map to TRBD1. Here the CDR3 reads CASGQGSDQPQHF. The CDR3 DNA is TGTGCCAGCGGACAGGGGAGTGATCAGCCCCAGCATTTT. Full variable domain (outside the CDR3, taken from reference TRBV9 and TRBJ1-5): DSGVTQTPKHLITATGQRVTLRCSPRSGDLSVYWYQQSLDQGLQFLIQYYNGEERAKGNILERFSAQQFPDLHSELNLSSLELGDSALYFCASGQGSDQPQHFGDGTRLSIL.